The T cell receptor beta chain described here comes from a study of T cell clones after liver transplantation. Background on the study: In this trial, immunosuppression withdrawal was attempted within 2 years of liver transplant. TCRbeta sequencing after a pre-transplant mixed lymphocyte reaction identified graft-donor-reactive clones, later tracked in post-transplant blood.

TCRdb keeps only in-frame clones here, not all; method: immunoSEQ multiplex PCR. Of fewer than 7,000 clones listed, 79% are singletons. CD3+CD4+ and CD3+CD8+ cells were FACS-sorted from thawed unstimulated PBMCs. Looked up from germline, CDR1 is SNHLY and CDR2 is FYNNEI. There are 13 residues in the CDR3. The germline V and J ends were trimmed by 8 bases and 0 bases, with 7 bases remaining between them. Here the sequenced sample was CD8+ T cells from blood, taken 24 months after liver transplant. The TCR originated in a human patient who received a liver transplant. T cells may partly derive from the graft donor. This chain joins TRBV2 and TRBJ1-4; a weak D match, TRBD1 (5 bases). This CDR3 reads CASWGATNEKLFF. CDR3 DNA: TGTGCCAGCTGGGGGGCAACTAATGAAAAACTGTTTTTT. The full variable domain, completed using reference TRBV2 and TRBJ1-4, is EPEVTQTPSHQVTQMGQEVILRCVPISNHLYFYWYRQILGQKVEFLVSFYNNEISEKSEIFDDQFSVERPDGSNFTLKIRSTKLEDSAMYFCASWGATNEKLFFGSGTQLSVL.